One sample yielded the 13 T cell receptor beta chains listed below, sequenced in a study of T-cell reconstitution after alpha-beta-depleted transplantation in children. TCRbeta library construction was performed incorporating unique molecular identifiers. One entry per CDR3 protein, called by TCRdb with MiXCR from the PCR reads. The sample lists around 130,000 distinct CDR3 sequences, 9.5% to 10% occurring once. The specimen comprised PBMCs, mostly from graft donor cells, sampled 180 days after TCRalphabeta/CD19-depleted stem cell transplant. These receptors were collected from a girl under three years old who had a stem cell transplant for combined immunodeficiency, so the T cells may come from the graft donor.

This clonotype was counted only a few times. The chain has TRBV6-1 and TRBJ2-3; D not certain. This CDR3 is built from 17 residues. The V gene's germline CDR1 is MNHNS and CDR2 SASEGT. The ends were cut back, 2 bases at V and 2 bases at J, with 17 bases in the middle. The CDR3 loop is CASSEPTAGAYTDTQYF. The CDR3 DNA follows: TGTGCCAGCAGTGAACCCACGGCAGGAGCTTACACAGATACGCAGTATTTT.

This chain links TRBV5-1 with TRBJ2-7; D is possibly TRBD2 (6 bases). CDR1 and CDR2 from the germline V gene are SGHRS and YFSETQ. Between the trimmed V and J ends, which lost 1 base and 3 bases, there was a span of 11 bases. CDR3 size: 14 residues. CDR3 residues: CASSLTFGSYEQYF. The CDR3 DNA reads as TGCGCCAGCAGCTTGACCTTCGGGAGCTACGAGCAGTACTTC.

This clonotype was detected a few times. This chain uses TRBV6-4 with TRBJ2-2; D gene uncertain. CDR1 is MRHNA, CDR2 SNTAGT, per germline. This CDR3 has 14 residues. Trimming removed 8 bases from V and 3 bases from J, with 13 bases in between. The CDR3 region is CASPAASHTGELFF. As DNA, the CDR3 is TGTGCCAGCCCTGCAGCGAGCCACACCGGGGAGCTGTTTTTT.

CDR3 bases: TGTGCCAGCAGTTACAGGGGTTTACAGCCCCAGCATTTT. Residues: CASSYRGLQPQHF. This chain connects TRBV6-2 or TRBV6-3 to TRBJ1-5, with D perhaps matching TRBD1 (5 bases). Trimming shortened V by 2 bases and J by 7 bases, and 9 bases separated the two germline ends. The CDR3 covers 13 residues. Germline V gene data show CDR1 as MNHEY and CDR2 as SVGEGT.

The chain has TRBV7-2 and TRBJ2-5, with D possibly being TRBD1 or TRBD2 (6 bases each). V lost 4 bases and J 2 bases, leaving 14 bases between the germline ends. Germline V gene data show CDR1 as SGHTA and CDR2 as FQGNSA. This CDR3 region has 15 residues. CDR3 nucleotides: TGTGCCAGCAGCTGGGGCAGGGGAGGTCAAGAGACCCAGTACTTC. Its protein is CASSWGRGGQETQYF.

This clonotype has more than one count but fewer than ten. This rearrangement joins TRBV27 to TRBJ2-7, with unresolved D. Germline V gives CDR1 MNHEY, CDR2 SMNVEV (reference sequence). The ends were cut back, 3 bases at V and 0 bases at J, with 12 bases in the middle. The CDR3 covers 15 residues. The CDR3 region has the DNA TGTGCCAGCAGTTTGACCTTTTGGCCCTCCTACGAGCAGTACTTC. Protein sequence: CASSLTFWPSYEQYF.

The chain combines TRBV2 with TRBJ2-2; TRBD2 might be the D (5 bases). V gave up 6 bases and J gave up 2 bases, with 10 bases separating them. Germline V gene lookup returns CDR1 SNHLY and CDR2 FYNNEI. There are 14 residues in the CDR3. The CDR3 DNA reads TGTGCCAGCAGGGTTAGCGTTAACACCGGGGAGCTGTTTTTT. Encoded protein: CASRVSVNTGELFF.

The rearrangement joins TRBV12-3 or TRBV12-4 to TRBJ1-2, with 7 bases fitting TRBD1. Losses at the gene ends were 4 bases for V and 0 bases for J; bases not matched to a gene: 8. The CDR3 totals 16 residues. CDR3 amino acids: CASSYLGGSTNYGYTF. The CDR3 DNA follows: TGTGCCAGCAGTTACCTAGGGGGCAGCACTAACTATGGCTACACCTTC.

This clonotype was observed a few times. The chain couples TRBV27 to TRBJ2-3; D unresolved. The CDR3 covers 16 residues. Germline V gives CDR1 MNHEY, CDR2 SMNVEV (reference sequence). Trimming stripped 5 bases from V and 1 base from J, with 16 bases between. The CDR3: CASSRGRHRGTDTQYF. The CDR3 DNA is TGTGCCAGCAGTCGAGGACGGCACCGGGGCACAGATACGCAGTATTTT.

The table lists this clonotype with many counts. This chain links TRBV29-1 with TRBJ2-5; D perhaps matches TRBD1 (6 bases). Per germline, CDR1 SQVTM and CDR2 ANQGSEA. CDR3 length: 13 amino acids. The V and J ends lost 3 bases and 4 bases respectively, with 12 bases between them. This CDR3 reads CSVDRGKGETQYF. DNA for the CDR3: TGCAGCGTTGACAGGGGAAAGGGAGAGACCCAGTACTTC.

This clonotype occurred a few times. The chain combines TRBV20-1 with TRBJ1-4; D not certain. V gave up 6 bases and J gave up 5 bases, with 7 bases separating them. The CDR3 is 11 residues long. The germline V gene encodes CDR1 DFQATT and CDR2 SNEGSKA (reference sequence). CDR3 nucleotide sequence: TGCAGTGCCCCCGACAATGAAAAACTGTTTTTT. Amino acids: CSAPDNEKLFF.

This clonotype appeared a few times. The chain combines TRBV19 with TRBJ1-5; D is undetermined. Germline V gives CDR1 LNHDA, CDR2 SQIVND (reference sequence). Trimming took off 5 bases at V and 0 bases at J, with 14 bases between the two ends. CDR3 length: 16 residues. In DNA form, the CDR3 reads TGTGCCAGTAGTTCGAGATGGACTGGTAGCAATCAGCCCCAGCATTTT. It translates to CASSSRWTGSNQPQHF.

The CDR3 region has the DNA TGCAGTGCTAGAGATTTTTCAGGGCAAAGCAATCAGCCCCAGCATTTT. Its translation: CSARDFSGQSNQPQHF. The V gene is TRBV20-1, the J gene TRBJ1-5, with D possibly being TRBD1 (5 bases). Germline V gives CDR1 DFQATT, CDR2 SNEGSKA (reference sequence). Between the trimmed V and J ends, which lost 0 bases and 1 base, there was a span of 13 bases. The CDR3 has 16 residues.